These 17 T cell receptor beta chains came from one sample sequenced in a study of T cell repertoires in cytomegalovirus infection. These receptors have no known antigen. TCRdb independently ran MiXCR on the reads; one entry per CDR3 protein. The table has about 24,000 distinct CDR3 sequences, under 25% seen once; the top ten hold approximately 91%. The material sequenced was CD8+ T cells from cultured PBMCs, taken from culture after CMV antigen stimulation. These TCRs come from a human donor in good health (CMV status not recorded). Some clones in this sample may be carry-over from other donors' samples.

The chain combines TRBV12-3 or TRBV12-4 with TRBJ2-1, with D perhaps assigned TRBD1 or TRBD2 (6 bases each). Between the trimmed V and J ends, which lost 8 bases and 2 bases, there was a span of 16 bases. The CDR3 runs 15 residues. The CDR3 coding sequence is TGTGCCAGCGGCGGAAGGGGGGTCGCCTACAATGAGCAGTTCTTC. It specifies CASGGRGVAYNEQFF.

The chain couples TRBV28 to TRBJ2-1; D perhaps matches TRBD2 (5 bases). V lost 6 bases and J lost 4, with 16 bases in between. The length of the CDR3 is 15 residues. Germline V CDR1 and CDR2: MDHEN, SYDVKM. CDR3: CASRPGLDGYNEQFF. The CDR3 nucleotides are TGTGCCAGCAGACCCGGACTGGATGGATACAATGAGCAGTTCTTC.

The chain links TRBV28 to TRBJ1-6; D is undetermined. Germline values: CDR1 MDHEN, CDR2 SYDVKM. The length of the CDR3 is 13 residues. Deletions cut 8 bases from V and 10 bases from J, with 15 bases between. The CDR3 DNA reads as TGTGCCAGCGCTTTTCGTCTTGAGTCACCCCTCCACTTT. It yields the protein CASAFRLESPLHF.

There are many counts of this clonotype. The rearrangement links TRBV7-2 to TRBJ2-5, with TRBD2 identical over 9 bases. V shed 6 bases, J shed 2 bases, and the junction held 13 bases outside the gene matches. Germline V gene data show CDR1 as SGHTA and CDR2 as FQGNSA. CDR3 length equals 17 residues. Written as DNA, the CDR3 is TGTGCCAGCAGGCTAGCGGGGTCTCGTCGAGGGCAAGAGACCCAGTACTTC. This encodes CASRLAGSRRGQETQYF.

A few counts support this clonotype. The rearrangement joins TRBV12-3 or TRBV12-4 to TRBJ1-1, with a weak D call TRBD1 (6 bases). CDR3 size: 14 residues. Trimming removed 7 bases from V and 1 base from J, with 13 bases in between. The CDR3 DNA follows: TGTGCCAGCACCCTCGGGGGGCCGAACACTGAAGCTTTCTTT. Its translation is CASTLGGPNTEAFF.

This clonotype came up a few times. This rearrangement joins TRBV12-5 to TRBJ1-2; TRBD1 matches 7 bases. With V trimmed by 0 bases and J by 5 bases, 9 bases remained unmatched. The CDR3 is made up of 16 amino acids. Germline values: CDR1 LGHNT, CDR2 FRNRAP. CDR3: CASGLVPSDRPYGYTF. The CDR3 DNA reads as TGTGCTAGTGGTTTGGTACCGTCGGACAGGCCGTATGGCTACACCTTC.

This chain links TRBV12-5 with TRBJ2-1; 8 nucleotides line up with TRBD2. The CDR3 spans 15 residues. Germline CDR1 LGHNT, CDR2 FRNRAP. The junction had 12 bases not matched to a gene; V was cut back by 7 bases and J by 7 bases. The CDR3 bases are TGTGCTAGTGCCCTGGGGTCGGGGGGGTTTAATGAGCAGTTCTTC. Translating it yields CASALGSGGFNEQFF.

This clonotype was counted a few times. The V and J genes are TRBV6-2 or TRBV6-3 and TRBJ2-7, with D unresolved. The CDR3 covers 11 residues. V lost 6 bases to trimming and J lost 3 bases, with 6 bases between them. The germline gives CDR1 MNHEY, CDR2 SVGEGT. The CDR3 spells CASRTVYEQYF. The CDR3 coding sequence is TGTGCCAGCAGGACGGTCTACGAGCAGTACTTC.

As DNA, the CDR3 is TGTGCCAGCAGTTTTTTCCACAGCACCGGCGCTGGCTACACCTTC. Its translation: CASSFFHSTGAGYTF. V and J are TRBV12-3 or TRBV12-4 and TRBJ1-2; D not certain. With 3 bases removed from V and 7 bases from J, the gap between germline ends came to 18 bases. The CDR3 length is 15 residues.

CDR3 protein: CSVGRVNTEAFF. The DNA for the CDR3 is TGCAGCGTCGGACGGGTGAACACTGAAGCTTTCTTT. The genes are TRBV29-1 and TRBJ1-1; D gene uncertain. Germline assignment: CDR1 SQVTM and CDR2 ANQGSEA. V was pared by 6 bases and J by 0 bases, with 8 bases between. This CDR3 is built from 12 residues.

This clonotype was seen a handful of times. This chain links TRBV7-9 with TRBJ1-6; no firm D call. The CDR3 has 13 amino acids. V was clipped by 5 bases and J by 12 bases, with 14 bases between them. From germline, CDR1 is SEHNR and CDR2 FQNEAQ (reference sequence). The CDR3 loop reads CASSKGVTQPLHF. The DNA for the CDR3 is TGTGCCAGCAGCAAGGGAGTGACCCAACCCCTCCACTTT.

This clonotype came up many times. This chain uses TRBV6-5 with TRBJ2-7; TRBD2 is a possible D gene (5 bases). Germline loops: CDR1 MNHEY, CDR2 SVGAGI. The CDR3 has 16 residues. V lost 5 bases to trimming and J lost 9 bases, with 26 bases between them. CDR3 sequence reads: CASSQTRPDSFNGQYF. CDR3 nucleotide sequence: TGTGCCAGCAGTCAAACCCGTCCGGACTCCTTCAACGGGCAGTACTTC.

The chain has TRBV12-3 or TRBV12-4 and TRBJ2-2; D may be TRBD2 (7 bases). Trimming cost V 0 bases and J 6 bases, with 11 bases left between them. This CDR3 is built from 15 residues. The DNA for the CDR3 is TGTGCCAGCAGTTTAGCGGGGGGGCCTGCCGGGGAGCTGTTTTTT. Its protein product is CASSLAGGPAGELFF.

The chain is built from TRBV5-8 and TRBJ2-7; D unresolved. V lost 0 bases, J lost 3 bases, and 13 bases lay in between. The CDR3 has 15 amino acids. Germline CDR1 is SGHTS and CDR2 is YDEGEE. The CDR3 is CASSLERKARYEQYF. The CDR3 bases are TGTGCCAGCAGCTTGGAGAGGAAGGCACGCTACGAGCAGTACTTC.

This clonotype was seen many times. The CDR3 protein is CASSMPLLGGGYEQYF. The CDR3 bases are TGTGCCAGCAGCATGCCGTTACTAGGGGGCGGGTACGAGCAGTACTTC. The chain employs TRBV7-8 and TRBJ2-7; TRBD1 aligns across 7 bases. CDR3 length equals 16 residues. Trimming cost V 5 bases and J 4 bases; bases outside gene matches: 14. Germline V gene lookup returns CDR1 SGHVS and CDR2 FQNEAQ.

This clonotype has only a few counts. Germline is not matched at one junction end, which may reflect a read error. The J gene is TRBJ1-1, the V gene TRBV11-2; D is unresolved. Looked up from germline, CDR1 is SGHAT and CDR2 is FQNNGV. This CDR3 has 13 amino acids. CDR3: CASSPSSLSEAFF. CDR3 in DNA: TGTGCCAGCAGCCCCTCGAGTTTGTCTGAAGCTTTCTTC. The whole variable domain, remainder taken from reference TRBV11-2 and TRBJ1-1, is EAGVAQSPRYKIIEKRQSVAFWCNPISGHATLYWYQQILGQGPKLLIQFQNNGVVDDSQLPKDRFSAERLKGVDSTLKIQPAKLEDSAVYLCASSPSSLSEAFFGQGTRLTVV.

This chain connects TRBV6-2 or TRBV6-3 to TRBJ2-7, with 9 bases that match TRBD1. With V trimmed by 1 base and J by 6 bases, 7 bases remained unmatched. Germline V lookup: CDR1 MNHEY, CDR2 SVGEGT. The CDR3 loop spans 15 amino acids. The CDR3 loop is CASSYLHRGPGEQYF. As DNA, the CDR3 is TGTGCCAGCAGTTACTTACACAGGGGGCCCGGCGAGCAGTACTTC.